The clone carrying this TCR beta chain was detected a few times. No antigen is known for it. This entry is derived from a study of T cells in Graves' hyperthyroidism and ophthalmopathy. Points from the study as a whole: In validation, the model predicted ophthalmopathy. These predictions came a median 6.5 months before onset. Through a model of 13 V-J features, ophthalmopathy was separated from stable hyperthyroidism.

Patients were excluded for uncontrolled infection, other autoimmune disease, pregnancy or lactation. Diagnoses rested on clinical symptoms, serum thyroxine and TRAb, thyroid ultrasound and orbital computed tomography. Germline V gene lookup returns CDR1 DFQATT and CDR2 SNEGSKA (reference sequence). V dropped 4 bases and J dropped 0 bases, with 10 bases sitting between them. CDR3 length equals 14 residues. Amplified regions were TCR beta CDR3 sequences from RNA transcripts. The HTBI primer set was used in a first-round RT-PCR of the TCR CDR3. From the multiplex PCR reads, TCRdb called clonotypes with MiXCR, one entry per CDR3 protein. The repertoire holds hundreds of thousands of distinct CDR3 sequences, about a sixth seen once, with around 61% in the top ten.

The J gene is TRBJ1-3, the V gene TRBV20-1, with unresolved D. This TCR was recovered from an older woman with Graves' ophthalmopathy. Input material: blood. The DNA for the CDR3 is TGCAGTGCTAAGGTCCCCCTCTCTGGAAACACCATATATTTT. Amino acid sequence: CSAKVPLSGNTIYF.